The 14 T cell receptor beta chains below all came from one sample that was sequenced in a study of CD8 T cell repertoires and HIV-1 epitope variants. Sequencing was performed with immunoSEQ multiplex PCR; in TCRdb, only in-frame clones are kept and a portion is missing. The data show 5,000 to 6,500 clones, about 70% seen once. Antigen specificity for these receptors is unknown. The sequenced sample consisted of cultured CD8+ T cells derived from PBMCs. These receptors all come from a male donor with HIV.

The rearrangement joins TRBV6-5 to TRBJ1-2, with D hard to call. Germline V gene lookup returns CDR1 MNHEY and CDR2 SVGAGI. The V end lost 4 bases, the J end lost 6 bases, and 12 bases lay between the germline ends. The CDR3 spans 13 residues. CDR3 in amino acids: CASSSRSGDGYTF. The CDR3 nucleotides are TGTGCCAGCAGTTCCCGGAGTGGGGATGGCTACACCTTC.

The chain combines TRBV11-2 with TRBJ2-4; D tentatively reads TRBD1 or TRBD2 (6 bases each). This CDR3 is 17 amino acids long. Germline values: CDR1 SGHAT, CDR2 FQNNGV. The germline V and J ends were trimmed by 1 base and 0 bases, with 13 bases remaining between them. The chain's CDR3 is CASSLGQQGLAKNIQYF. The CDR3 region has the DNA TGTGCCAGCAGCTTAGGTCAACAGGGACTAGCCAAAAACATTCAGTACTTC.

The chain joins TRBV4-1 to TRBJ1-1; D call uncertain. V lost 4 bases to trimming and J lost 1 base, with 7 bases between them. Per germline, CDR1 MGHRA and CDR2 YSYEKL. This CDR3 is built from 13 residues. CDR3 sequence: CASSLGGNTEAFF. CDR3 DNA: TGCGCCAGCAGCCTTGGAGGGAACACTGAAGCTTTCTTT.

The chain couples TRBV6-5 to TRBJ1-2; no clear D gene. The CDR3 runs 13 residues. From germline, CDR1 is MNHEY and CDR2 SVGAGI. V was trimmed by 6 bases and J by 4 bases, leaving 12 bases between them. CDR3 sequence: CASRPEESYGYTF. In DNA, the CDR3 is TGTGCCAGCAGGCCGGAAGAGAGCTATGGCTACACCTTC.

The rearrangement joins TRBV11-2 to TRBJ2-1; D may be TRBD1 or TRBD2 (5 bases each). The germline gives CDR1 SGHAT, CDR2 FQNNGV. The CDR3 spans 16 residues. Trimming shortened V by 3 bases and J by 7 bases, and 19 bases separated the two germline ends. The CDR3 here is CASSLRVGQGVNEQFF. For the CDR3, the DNA is TGTGCCAGCAGCTTGAGGGTGGGGCAGGGTGTAAATGAGCAGTTCTTC.

CDR3 protein: CASSQDRRETQYF. In nucleotides, the CDR3 is TGTGCCAGCAGCCAAGATCGGAGAGAGACCCAGTACTTC. The V call is TRBV14, the J call TRBJ2-5; no firm D call. With 0 bases removed from V and 4 bases from J, the gap between germline ends came to 6 bases. The germline V gene encodes CDR1 SGHDN and CDR2 FVKESK. This CDR3 is built from 13 residues. Supplemented by reference TRBV14 and TRBJ2-5, the full variable domain reads EAGVTQFPSHSVIEKGQTVTLRCDPISGHDNLYWYRRVMGKEIKFLLHFVKESKQDESGMPNNRFLAERTGGTYSTLKVQPAELEDSGVYFCASSQDRRETQYFGPGTRLLVL.

The chain combines TRBV5-6 with TRBJ2-3; maybe TRBD2 (6 bases). The CDR3 sequence is 15 residues long. The V end lost 5 bases, the J end lost 4 bases, and 17 bases lay between the germline ends. The germline V gene encodes CDR1 SGHDT and CDR2 YYEEEE. The CDR3 loop is CASSGTGAWADTQYF. The CDR3 nucleotides are TGTGCCAGCAGTGGTACGGGAGCTTGGGCAGATACGCAGTATTTT.

This rearrangement joins TRBV9 to TRBJ2-1; no firm D call. The germline V gene has CDR1 SGDLS and CDR2 YYNGEE. The CDR3 loop spans 13 amino acids. Trimming removed 0 bases from V and 8 bases from J, with 9 bases in between. CDR3 in DNA: TGTGCCAGCAGCGTAGTAAGTTGGGATGAGCAGTTCTTC. This encodes CASSVVSWDEQFF. The full variable domain, its missing parts supplied by reference TRBV9 and TRBJ2-1, is DSGVTQTPKHLITATGQRVTLRCSPRSGDLSVYWYQQSLDQGLQFLIQYYNGEERAKGNILERFSAQQFPDLHSELNLSSLELGDSALYFCASSVVSWDEQFFGPGTRLTVL.

This chain connects TRBV2 to TRBJ1-2; D uncertain. The germline CDR1 and CDR2 sequences are SNHLY and FYNNEI. The CDR3 consists of 14 residues. The germline V and J ends were trimmed by 3 bases and 5 bases, with 13 bases remaining between them. CDR3 sequence: CASSESSGRYGYTF. CDR3 sequence (DNA): TGTGCCAGCAGTGAGTCGTCAGGTCGATATGGCTACACCTTC.

The chain is built from TRBV9 and TRBJ2-2; TRBD2 might be the D (5 bases). The CDR3 consists of 15 residues. V shed 4 bases and J shed 6 bases, with 16 bases lying between them. The V gene's germline CDR1 is SGDLS and CDR2 YYNGEE. CDR3 DNA: TGTGCCAGCAGCCCTCAGGCCGGGAATCCCGGGGAGCTGTTTTTT. This translates into CASSPQAGNPGELFF.

CDR3: CASSPGLAGVDEQYF. In DNA, the CDR3 is TGCGCCAGCAGCCCGGGACTAGCGGGAGTAGACGAGCAGTACTTC. This rearrangement joins TRBV5-1 to TRBJ2-7; 14 nucleotides match TRBD2. V gave up 4 bases and J gave up 5 bases; unmatched junction bases: 5. In germline, CDR1 is SGHRS, CDR2 YFSETQ. The CDR3 is 15 residues long.

This clone turned up a few times. The chain links TRBV7-9 to TRBJ1-3, with D unresolved. CDR1 and CDR2 from the germline V gene are SEHNR and FQNEAQ (reference sequence). CDR3 size: 15 residues. V shed 2 bases and J shed 7 bases, with 15 bases lying between them. Here the CDR3 DNA reads TGTGCCAGCAGCTTATTGGAGCAGGAGGCGAACACCATATATTTT. Translation gives CASSLLEQEANTIYF.

J is TRBJ2-1 and V is TRBV5-6; 9 bases agree with TRBD1. The CDR3 contains 15 residues. Germline trimming cut 0 bases from V and 3 bases from J; bases unmatched to any gene: 1. Germline values: CDR1 SGHDT, CDR2 YYEEEE. DNA of the CDR3: TGTGCCAGCAGCTTGGAGACAGGGGGCTACAATGAGCAGTTCTTC. Its translation is CASSLETGGYNEQFF.

This chain uses TRBV7-9 with TRBJ2-2; D gene unclear. The CDR3 covers 18 residues. Germline V CDR1 and CDR2: SEHNR, FQNEAQ (reference sequence). V dropped 5 bases and J dropped 3 bases, with 22 bases sitting between them. CDR3 protein: CASSPLLWTTGDTGELFF. CDR3 in DNA: TGTGCCAGCAGCCCCCTGTTGTGGACCACTGGGGACACCGGGGAGCTGTTTTTT. The full variable domain, with the rest looked up from reference TRBV7-9 and TRBJ2-2, is DTGVSQNPRHKITKRGQNVTFRCDPISEHNRLYWYRQTLGQGPEFLTYFQNEAQLEKSRLLSDRFSAERPKGSFSTLEIQRTEQGDSAMYLCASSPLLWTTGDTGELFFGEGSRLTVL.